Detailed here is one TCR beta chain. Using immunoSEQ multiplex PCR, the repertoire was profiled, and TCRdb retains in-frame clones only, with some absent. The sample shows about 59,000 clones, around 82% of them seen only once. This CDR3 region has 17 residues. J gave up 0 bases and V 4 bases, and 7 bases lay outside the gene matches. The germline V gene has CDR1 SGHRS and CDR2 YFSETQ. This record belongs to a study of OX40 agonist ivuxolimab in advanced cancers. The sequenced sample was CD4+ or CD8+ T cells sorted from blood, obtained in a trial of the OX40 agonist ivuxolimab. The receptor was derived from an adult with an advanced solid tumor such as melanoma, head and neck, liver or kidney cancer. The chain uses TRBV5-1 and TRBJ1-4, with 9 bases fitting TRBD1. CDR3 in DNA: TGCGCCAGCAGCCCGGGACAGGGAGTTGCAACTAATGAAAAACTGTTTTTT. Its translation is CASSPGQGVATNEKLFF.